One and the same sample provided the 26 T cell receptor beta chains below, sequenced in a study of shared clonotypes between healthy human individuals. Sequencing used immunoSEQ multiplex PCR; TCRdb keeps in-frame clones, though not all of them. The sample gives some 2,000,000 clones, 85% to 95% of which show up once; more than 0.1% is in the top ten. The material sequenced was naive CD4+ T cells sorted from blood. The subset here: CD45RA+ positively selected. Source of these receptors: a man younger than 35 in good health.

As to this clone: The sample carries other DNA sequences with the same CDR3. This chain connects TRBV10-3 to TRBJ2-5; the D is unclear. This CDR3 spans 12 amino acids. Trimming cost V 8 bases and J 5 bases, with 12 bases left between them. The germline V gene has CDR1 ENHRY and CDR2 SYGVKD. The CDR3 DNA follows: TGTGCCATCGGCAATGGCCAGGAGACCCAGTACTTC. It encodes CAIGNGQETQYF.

The chain employs TRBV4-1 and TRBJ1-1; D possibly corresponds to TRBD1 (5 bases). The CDR3 spans 16 residues. Germline assignment: CDR1 MGHRA and CDR2 YSYEKL. Deletions cut 0 bases from V and 3 bases from J, with 14 bases between. CDR3 DNA sequence: TGCGCCAGCAGCCAAGAGTCCCGACAGCTGTACACTGAAGCTTTCTTT. It codes for CASSQESRQLYTEAFF.

Worth noting for this clone: Within the sample, other DNA sequences also encode this same CDR3. The chain recombines TRBV19 with TRBJ2-7; tentative D call: TRBD1 (5 bases). This CDR3 region has 14 residues. V was trimmed by 3 bases and J by 1 base, leaving 10 bases between them. Germline loops: CDR1 LNHDA, CDR2 SQIVND (reference sequence). CDR3 sequence (DNA): TGTGCCAGTAGTATCAGGGCCGATTCCTACGAGCAGTACTTC. Residues: CASSIRADSYEQYF.

V usage is TRBV11-2 and J usage is TRBJ2-7; TRBD1 aligns across 8 bases. Germline V gene sequence: CDR1 SGHAT, CDR2 FQNNGV. This CDR3 has 15 residues. V lost 3 bases and J lost 4; bases outside the gene matches: 8. The DNA for the CDR3 is TGTGCCAGCAGCTTTAGGACAGGGACCTCGTACGAGCAGTACTTC. It yields the protein CASSFRTGTSYEQYF.

The rearrangement joins TRBV28 to TRBJ1-3; TRBD1 matches 7 bases. This CDR3 spans 17 amino acids. CDR1 and CDR2 (germline): MDHEN, SYDVKM. Unmatched junction bases numbered 8, after V lost 3 bases and J lost 0 bases. The CDR3 region is CASSLETGFLSGNTIYF. The CDR3 DNA reads TGTGCCAGCAGTTTGGAGACAGGGTTCCTCTCTGGAAACACCATATATTTT. Drawing the rest from reference TRBV28 and TRBJ1-3, the complete variable domain is DVKVTQSSRYLVKRTGEKVFLECVQDMDHENMFWYRQDPGLGLRLIYFSYDVKMKEKGDIPEGYSVSREKKERFSLILESASTNQTSMYLCASSLETGFLSGNTIYFGEGSWLTVV.

The gene calls are TRBV29-1 and TRBJ2-7, with no clear D. The CDR3 totals 13 residues. Germline CDR1 and CDR2: SQVTM and ANQGSEA. V was trimmed by 0 bases and J by 1 base, leaving 7 bases between them. In DNA form, the CDR3 reads TGCAGCGTTGAAGAATGGGGATCCTACGAGCAGTACTTC. Amino acid sequence: CSVEEWGSYEQYF.

The chain employs TRBV5-6 and TRBJ2-4; no reliable D call. The germline CDR1 and CDR2 sequences are SGHDT and YYEEEE. V was pared by 0 bases and J by 1 base, with 8 bases between. This CDR3 spans 15 amino acids. The CDR3 loop is CASSLGVVAKNIQYF. CDR3 coding DNA: TGTGCCAGCAGCTTGGGGGTTGTCGCCAAAAACATTCAGTACTTC.

This clone showed up just once. A much larger clone differs from this one at a single base, so this may be a read error. The sample carries other DNA sequences with the same CDR3. The chain is built from TRBV18 and TRBJ1-4, with no clear D. Trimming took off 2 bases at V and 0 bases at J, with 4 bases between the two ends. CDR1 is KGHSH, CDR2 LQKENI, per germline. The CDR3 runs 14 residues. CDR3 DNA sequence: TGTGCCAGCTCACCAGGGACAACTAATGAAAAACTGTTTTTT. It specifies CASSPGTTNEKLFF.

The chain employs TRBV6-6 and TRBJ2-1, with D tentatively TRBD1 (5 bases). V lost 2 bases, J lost 0 bases, and 8 bases lay in between. This CDR3 spans 15 amino acids. Germline CDR1 is MNHNY and CDR2 is SVGAGI (reference sequence). CDR3 sequence: CASSYSRGSYNEQFF. The CDR3 nucleotides are TGTGCCAGCAGTTACAGTAGGGGCTCCTACAATGAGCAGTTCTTC.

Only one count was recorded for this clone. Different DNA sequences within this sample yield the same CDR3. V is TRBV5-1 and J is TRBJ2-2; TRBD2 is a possible D gene (5 bases). V was pared by 2 bases and J by 0 bases, with 8 bases between. The CDR3 has 15 amino acids. Germline-derived CDR1 and CDR2 are SGHRS and YFSETQ. CDR3 loop: CASSFSGANTGELFF. As DNA, the CDR3 is TGCGCCAGCAGCTTCAGCGGAGCGAACACCGGGGAGCTGTTTTTT.

The chain joins TRBV7-9 to TRBJ2-2; tentatively, D is TRBD2 (5 bases). Germline V gene sequence: CDR1 SEHNR, CDR2 FQNEAQ (reference sequence). The CDR3 spans 14 residues. The germline V and J ends were trimmed by 0 bases and 7 bases, with 9 bases remaining between them. The CDR3 coding sequence is TGTGCCAGCAGCTTAGCGGGAGTAGGCGGGGAGCTGTTTTTT. Translating gives CASSLAGVGGELFF.

The V and J genes are TRBV6-5 and TRBJ2-1, with 12 bases fitting TRBD2. The CDR3 totals 15 residues. In germline, CDR1 is MNHEY, CDR2 SVGAGI. V shed 4 bases and J 8 bases; nucleotides not matched to a gene: 6. The CDR3 protein is CASSSGTSGYYEQFF. In DNA, the CDR3 is TGTGCCAGCAGTTCCGGGACTAGCGGGTACTATGAGCAGTTCTTC.

V is TRBV11-2 and J is TRBJ2-5; possible D gene TRBD1, 5 bases. The V gene's germline CDR1 is SGHAT and CDR2 FQNNGV. This CDR3 comprises 15 residues. Trimming stripped 1 base from V and 5 bases from J, with 14 bases between. This CDR3 is CASSLVGAGGETQYF. CDR3 nucleotides: TGTGCCAGCAGCTTAGTTGGGGCAGGTGGGGAGACCCAGTACTTC.

Comments on this clone: Additional DNA sequences in this sample encode the identical CDR3. The chain links TRBV5-1 to TRBJ1-2, with D possibly TRBD1 on 6 matching bases. The CDR3 is 13 residues long. The V gene's germline CDR1 is SGHRS and CDR2 YFSETQ. The V gene lost 2 bases and the J gene lost 4 bases, with 9 bases spanning the gap. CDR3 DNA: TGCGCCAGCAGCTTAGGGGGAGGCTATGGCTACACCTTC. Translated, it gives CASSLGGGYGYTF.

J is TRBJ1-5 and V is TRBV19; a possible D gene is TRBD1 (5 bases). V shed 4 bases and J shed 6 bases, with 16 bases lying between them. The CDR3 has 15 residues. Germline lookup yields CDR1 LNHDA and CDR2 SQIVND (reference sequence). The CDR3 nucleotides read TGTGCCAGTAGTACGGGGGGTGCATTAGCTCAGCCCCAGCATTTT. It yields the protein CASSTGGALAQPQHF.

The chain combines TRBV28 with TRBJ1-1, with a tentative D call TRBD1 (5 bases). The CDR3 has 12 residues. Germline-derived CDR1 and CDR2 are MDHEN and SYDVKM. The V end lost 6 bases, the J end lost 3 bases, and 8 bases lay between the germline ends. The CDR3 sequence: CASSETDTEAFF. The CDR3 bases are TGTGCCAGCAGCGAGACAGACACTGAAGCTTTCTTT. Full variable domain (rest looked up from reference TRBV28 and TRBJ1-1): DVKVTQSSRYLVKRTGEKVFLECVQDMDHENMFWYRQDPGLGLRLIYFSYDVKMKEKGDIPEGYSVSREKKERFSLILESASTNQTSMYLCASSETDTEAFFGQGTRLTVV.

CDR3 loop: CASSLVWRLAKNIQYF. CDR3 bases: TGTGCCAGCAGCTTAGTTTGGCGACTAGCCAAAAACATTCAGTACTTC. The chain carries TRBV7-2 and TRBJ2-4; D is undetermined. Germline loops: CDR1 SGHTA, CDR2 FQGNSA. Trimming pared 1 base from V and 0 bases from J, leaving 10 bases between. This CDR3 is 16 amino acids long.

The V and J genes are TRBV12-5 and TRBJ1-1; D uncertain. CDR3 length: 16 amino acids. Germline assignment: CDR1 LGHNT and CDR2 FRNRAP. V lost 0 bases and J 5 bases, leaving 16 bases between the germline ends. The CDR3 spells CASGLVLARFGTEAFF. The CDR3 coding sequence is TGTGCTAGTGGTTTGGTACTCGCAAGATTCGGGACTGAAGCTTTCTTT.

The chain is built from TRBV29-1 and TRBJ1-5, with no clear D. The CDR3 is 10 residues long. CDR1 SQVTM and CDR2 ANQGSEA come from the germline V gene. CDR3 sequence: CVMVGQPQHF. CDR3 DNA: TGCGTAATGGTAGGTCAGCCCCAGCATTTT.

Remarks on this clone: Other DNA variants within this sample encode the same CDR3. The rearrangement uses TRBV6-6 and TRBJ1-5, with D possibly being TRBD1 (5 bases). The CDR3 loop spans 14 amino acids. Germline CDR1 is MNHNY and CDR2 is SVGAGI (reference sequence). V dropped 2 bases and J dropped 1 base, with 6 bases sitting between them. The CDR3 loop reads CASSYDRSNQPQHF. CDR3 in DNA: TGTGCCAGCAGTTACGACAGAAGCAATCAGCCCCAGCATTTT.

The V and J genes are TRBV14 and TRBJ2-5; D remains ambiguous. This CDR3 is 12 amino acids long. Trimming removed 2 bases from V and 5 bases from J, with 6 bases in between. Germline CDR1 reads SGHDN; CDR2 reads FVKESK. As DNA, the CDR3 is TGTGCCAGCAGCCAAAGAAGGGAGACCCAGTACTTC. Translated: CASSQRRETQYF.

This chain links TRBV28 with TRBJ2-2; D unresolved. The V end lost 7 bases, the J end lost 6 bases, and 9 bases lay between the germline ends. Germline CDR1 and CDR2: MDHEN and SYDVKM. The CDR3 totals 12 residues. The DNA of the CDR3 is TGTGCCAGCATTCGTGGGCCCGGGGAGCTGTTTTTT. As protein: CASIRGPGELFF.

V and J are TRBV19 and TRBJ2-4; 8 nucleotides line up with TRBD1. CDR1 is LNHDA, CDR2 SQIVND, per germline (reference sequence). The junction had 4 bases not matched to a gene; V was cut back by 6 bases and J by 6 bases. The CDR3 sequence is 13 residues long. CDR3 residues: CASSQGASNIQYF. The DNA for the CDR3 is TGTGCCAGTAGCCAGGGGGCCTCAAACATTCAGTACTTC.

This chain uses TRBV19 with TRBJ1-5, with D uncertain. This CDR3 spans 14 amino acids. The germline gives CDR1 LNHDA, CDR2 SQIVND (reference sequence). V was cut by 8 bases and J by 4 bases, with 15 bases left in between. CDR3 protein: CASGGNLGNQPQHF. Written as DNA, the CDR3 is TGTGCCAGTGGTGGCAATCTGGGGAATCAGCCCCAGCATTTT.

The chain has TRBV2 and TRBJ2-7; tentative D call: TRBD2 (5 bases). V was cut by 5 bases and J by 0 bases, with 17 bases left in between. The V gene's germline CDR1 is SNHLY and CDR2 FYNNEI. There are 16 residues in the CDR3. The CDR3 DNA reads TGTGCCAGCAGTCGTTCCCTGGCAGCGGACTCCTACGAGCAGTACTTC. Amino acids: CASSRSLAADSYEQYF.

V gene TRBV7-9 combines with J gene TRBJ2-1; D is uncertain. V gave up 4 bases and J gave up 5 bases, with 9 bases separating them. The length of the CDR3 is 13 residues. Germline V gives CDR1 SEHNR, CDR2 FQNEAQ (reference sequence). The CDR3 coding sequence is TGTGCCAGCAGCTCCCTTCGAGACAATGAGCAGTTCTTC. Translating gives CASSSLRDNEQFF.